These T cell receptor beta chains were read from a single sample in a study of T-cell memory formation after mild COVID-19. A single record per CDR3 protein comes from TCRdb applying MiXCR to the 5' RACE reads. This table holds around 530,000 distinct CDR3 sequences, approximately 21% found once. The sequenced sample consisted of PBMCs or a T cell subset sorted from them (not recorded which). These receptors all come from an adult woman who had mild COVID-19 (a few samples of this study predate the infection). Cell type and time point are not known. The CDR3 runs from the conserved cysteine through the conserved F or W. A D gene is named only where the DNA matches it firmly. Part of the rows lack a size; the others show once, few, many or a class for expanded clones.

d_call: -
v_call: TRBV5-1
clone_size: many
j_call: TRBJ2-1
cdr3_aa: CASSLGQGSYNEQFF
cdr3_nt: TGTGCCAGCAGCTTAGGGCAGGGCTCCTACAATGAGCAGTTCTTC

d_call: TRBD2
v_call: TRBV20-1
clone_size: -
j_call: TRBJ2-7
cdr3_aa: CSARVTSGYEQYF
cdr3_nt: TGCAGTGCTAGAGTGACTAGCGGGTACGAGCAGTACTTC

d_call: TRBD1
v_call: TRBV5-1
clone_size: few
j_call: TRBJ2-7
cdr3_aa: CASSFPGQHYEQYF
cdr3_nt: TGCGCCAGCAGCTTTCCGGGACAGCACTACGAGCAGTACTTC

d_call: -
v_call: TRBV5-1
clone_size: -
j_call: TRBJ2-7
cdr3_aa: CASSSGDGGSYEQYF
cdr3_nt: TGCGCCAGCAGCTCGGGGGACGGGGGATCCTACGAGCAGTACTTC

d_call: -
v_call: TRBV7-2
clone_size: -
j_call: TRBJ2-4
cdr3_aa: CASSPSRAAKNIQYF
cdr3_nt: TGTGCCAGCAGCCCGTCAAGGGCAGCCAAAAACATTCAGTACTTC

d_call: -
v_call: TRBV5-1
clone_size: many
j_call: TRBJ2-5
cdr3_aa: CASSLASVGKETQYF
cdr3_nt: TGCGCCAGCAGCTTGGCCTCCGTCGGCAAAGAGACCCAGTACTTC

d_call: -
v_call: TRBV13
clone_size: -
j_call: TRBJ2-1
cdr3_aa: CASSPHQEGQFF
cdr3_nt: TGTGCCAGCAGCCCACACCAGGAGGGGCAGTTCTTC

d_call: -
v_call: TRBV12-3/TRBV12-4
clone_size: -
j_call: TRBJ2-7
cdr3_aa: CASSFGLEQYF
cdr3_nt: TGTGCCAGCAGTTTCGGACTAGAGCAGTACTTC

d_call: -
v_call: TRBV5-5
clone_size: -
j_call: TRBJ2-7
cdr3_aa: CASSGDLSSYEQYF
cdr3_nt: TGTGCCAGCAGCGGGGACCTGAGCTCCTACGAGCAGTACTTC

d_call: TRBD1
v_call: TRBV7-6
clone_size: few
j_call: TRBJ2-7
cdr3_aa: CASSLDATGGRSYEQYF
cdr3_nt: TGTGCCAGCAGCTTAGACGCAACAGGGGGCAGGTCCTACGAGCAGTACTTC

d_call: -
v_call: TRBV4-3
clone_size: -
j_call: TRBJ1-1
cdr3_aa: CASSQGRGRPEAFF
cdr3_nt: TGCGCCAGCAGCCAAGGGAGGGGACGGCCTGAAGCTTTCTTT

d_call: -
v_call: TRBV19
clone_size: few
j_call: TRBJ2-7
cdr3_aa: CASSIWGDRYEQYF
cdr3_nt: TGTGCCAGTAGTATTTGGGGAGACCGGTACGAGCAGTACTTC

d_call: -
v_call: TRBV19
clone_size: -
j_call: TRBJ2-1
cdr3_aa: CASSIRRDSYNEQFF
cdr3_nt: TGTGCCAGTAGTATTAGGCGGGACAGCTACAATGAGCAGTTCTTC

d_call: -
v_call: TRBV7-2
clone_size: -
j_call: TRBJ2-3
cdr3_aa: CASSLGAGIDTQYF
cdr3_nt: TGTGCCAGCAGCTTAGGGGCGGGAATAGATACGCAGTATTTT

d_call: -
v_call: TRBV7-9
clone_size: few
j_call: TRBJ2-5
cdr3_aa: CASSSETGTVQETQYF
cdr3_nt: TGTGCCAGCAGCTCTGAGACCGGGACTGTCCAAGAGACCCAGTACTTC

d_call: -
v_call: TRBV24-1
clone_size: few
j_call: TRBJ2-2
cdr3_aa: CATSAQGADTGELFF
cdr3_nt: TGTGCCACCAGCGCACAGGGTGCGGACACCGGGGAGCTGTTTTTT

d_call: -
v_call: TRBV6-5
clone_size: few
j_call: TRBJ1-2
cdr3_aa: CASSYSRQVDYGYTF
cdr3_nt: TGTGCCAGCAGTTACTCGAGACAGGTGGACTATGGCTACACCTTC

d_call: TRBD1
v_call: TRBV10-3
clone_size: few
j_call: TRBJ2-1
cdr3_aa: CAISGTGTGALDEQFF
cdr3_nt: TGTGCCATCAGTGGGACCGGGACAGGGGCACTCGATGAGCAGTTCTTC

d_call: TRBD2
v_call: TRBV12-3/TRBV12-4
clone_size: -
j_call: TRBJ2-3
cdr3_aa: CASSLERGGADTQYF
cdr3_nt: TGTGCCAGCAGTTTAGAGCGGGGCGGCGCAGATACGCAGTATTTT

d_call: TRBD2
v_call: TRBV9
clone_size: -
j_call: TRBJ2-5
cdr3_aa: CASSVSGRALETQYF
cdr3_nt: TGTGCCAGCAGCGTTAGCGGGAGGGCCTTGGAGACCCAGTACTTC

d_call: TRBD2
v_call: TRBV19
clone_size: few
j_call: TRBJ2-7
cdr3_aa: CASSSGLARLSYEQYF
cdr3_nt: TGTGCCAGTTCATCGGGACTAGCGAGACTCTCCTACGAGCAGTACTTC

d_call: TRBD2
v_call: TRBV19
clone_size: few
j_call: TRBJ2-7
cdr3_aa: CASSILGTSGRIEQYF
cdr3_nt: TGTGCCAGTAGTATACTCGGGACTAGCGGGAGAATCGAGCAGTACTTC

d_call: -
v_call: TRBV27
clone_size: few
j_call: TRBJ1-6
cdr3_aa: CASSNREDSPLHF
cdr3_nt: TGTGCCAGCAGTAACAGGGAGGATTCACCCCTCCACTTT

d_call: TRBD1
v_call: TRBV7-8
clone_size: -
j_call: TRBJ1-1
cdr3_aa: CASSVQGGQRSEAFF
cdr3_nt: TGTGCCAGCAGCGTACAGGGGGGGCAAAGGTCTGAAGCTTTCTTT

d_call: -
v_call: TRBV5-1
clone_size: -
j_call: TRBJ1-1
cdr3_aa: CASRAYQLNTEAFF
cdr3_nt: TGCGCCAGCCGCGCCTACCAGCTGAACACTGAAGCTTTCTTT

d_call: -
v_call: TRBV12-3/TRBV12-4
clone_size: many
j_call: TRBJ2-2
cdr3_aa: CASSFERSYTGELFF
cdr3_nt: TGTGCCAGCAGTTTCGAACGGAGTTACACCGGGGAGCTGTTTTTT

d_call: TRBD1
v_call: TRBV27
clone_size: -
j_call: TRBJ2-5
cdr3_aa: CASSSLWDRGQQETQYF
cdr3_nt: TGTGCCAGCAGTTCACTTTGGGACAGGGGGCAGCAAGAGACCCAGTACTTC

d_call: -
v_call: TRBV12-3/TRBV12-4
clone_size: -
j_call: TRBJ2-7
cdr3_aa: CASSPWTEIYEQYF
cdr3_nt: TGTGCCAGCAGTCCCTGGACAGAGATCTACGAGCAGTACTTC

d_call: -
v_call: TRBV3-1
clone_size: few
j_call: TRBJ1-6
cdr3_aa: CASSQQRTSPLHF
cdr3_nt: TGTGCCAGCAGCCAACAGAGGACTTCACCCCTCCACTTT

d_call: TRBD1
v_call: TRBV10-3
clone_size: -
j_call: TRBJ1-1
cdr3_aa: CAMGQGAPFEKAFF
cdr3_nt: TGTGCCATGGGACAGGGGGCGCCTTTCGAAAAAGCTTTCTTT

d_call: TRBD2
v_call: TRBV20-1
clone_size: -
j_call: TRBJ2-1
cdr3_aa: CSAPWTAGGRNEQFF
cdr3_nt: TGCAGTGCTCCCTGGACGGCGGGGGGGCGGAATGAGCAGTTCTTC

d_call: -
v_call: TRBV20-1
clone_size: few
j_call: TRBJ2-1
cdr3_aa: CSARVQEFGPGNEQFF
cdr3_nt: TGCAGTGCTAGGGTACAGGAATTCGGTCCGGGCAATGAGCAGTTCTTC

d_call: TRBD2
v_call: TRBV11-3
clone_size: -
j_call: TRBJ2-1
cdr3_aa: CASSLVKAGGPAYNEQFF
cdr3_nt: TGTGCCAGCAGCTTAGTAAAGGCGGGAGGGCCTGCCTACAATGAGCAGTTCTTC

d_call: TRBD2
v_call: TRBV4-1
clone_size: few
j_call: TRBJ2-1
cdr3_aa: CASSRTSGRAGEQFF
cdr3_nt: TGCGCCAGCAGCCGAACTAGCGGGAGGGCCGGTGAGCAGTTCTTC

d_call: TRBD1
v_call: TRBV29-1
clone_size: -
j_call: TRBJ1-1
cdr3_aa: CSVEEVGQGDTEAFF
cdr3_nt: TGCAGCGTTGAAGAAGTGGGACAGGGGGACACTGAAGCTTTCTTT

d_call: TRBD1
v_call: TRBV18
clone_size: -
j_call: TRBJ2-7
cdr3_aa: CASSPYPALFRDRGSHEQYF
cdr3_nt: TGTGCCAGCTCACCTTACCCCGCCCTCTTCCGGGACAGGGGGTCCCACGAGCAGTACTTC